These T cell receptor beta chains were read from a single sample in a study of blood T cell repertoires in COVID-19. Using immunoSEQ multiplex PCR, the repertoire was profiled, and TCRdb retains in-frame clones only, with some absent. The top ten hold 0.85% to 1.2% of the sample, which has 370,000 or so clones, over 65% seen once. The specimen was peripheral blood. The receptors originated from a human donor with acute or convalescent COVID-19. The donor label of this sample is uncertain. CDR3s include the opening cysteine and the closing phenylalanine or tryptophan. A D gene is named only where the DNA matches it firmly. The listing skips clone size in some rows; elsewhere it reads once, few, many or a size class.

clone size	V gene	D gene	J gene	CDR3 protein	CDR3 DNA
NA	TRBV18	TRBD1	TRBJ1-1	CASSRQGTEAFF	TGTGCCAGCTCACGACAGGGCACTGAAGCTTTCTTT
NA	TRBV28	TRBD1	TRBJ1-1	CASSGGGNTNTEAFF	TGTGCCAGCTCAGGGGGCGGAAATACGAACACTGAAGCTTTCTTT
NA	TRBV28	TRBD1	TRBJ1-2	CASTRGSYGYTF	TGTGCCAGCACCAGGGGGAGTTATGGCTACACCTTC
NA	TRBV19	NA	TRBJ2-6	CASSYEGRGANVLTF	TGTGCCAGTAGTTATGAGGGTAGAGGGGCCAACGTCCTGACTTTC
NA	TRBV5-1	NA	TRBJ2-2	CASTPVSAGAGELFF	TGCGCCAGCACCCCCGTTTCTGCCGGGGCCGGGGAGCTGTTTTTT
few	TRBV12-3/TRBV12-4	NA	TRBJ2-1	CASSLSADEQFF	TGTGCCAGCAGTTTGAGCGCTGATGAGCAGTTCTTC
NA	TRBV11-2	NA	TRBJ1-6	CASSYSSPAGGSPLHF	TGTGCCAGCAGCTATAGTTCCCCGGCGGGGGGTTCACCCCTCCACTTT
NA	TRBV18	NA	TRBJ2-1	CASSPRNSPILLNEQFF	TGTGCCAGCTCACCACGAAATAGCCCAATATTACTCAATGAGCAGTTCTTC
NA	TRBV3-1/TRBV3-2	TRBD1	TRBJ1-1	CASSPRTGETEAFF	TGTGCCAGCAGCCCGCGGACAGGGGAGACTGAAGCTTTCTTT
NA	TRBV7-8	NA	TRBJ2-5	CASSFWGRETQYF	TGTGCCAGCAGCTTTTGGGGCAGAGAGACCCAGTACTTC
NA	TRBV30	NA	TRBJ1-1	CAWSSGAGTEAFF	TGTGCCTGGAGTTCAGGGGCTGGGACTGAAGCTTTCTTT
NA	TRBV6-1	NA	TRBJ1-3	CASSEMPGVGNTIYF	TGTGCCAGCAGTGAAATGCCGGGGGTTGGAAACACCATATATTTT
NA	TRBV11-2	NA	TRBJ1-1	CASSSKSEAFF	TGTGCCAGCAGCTCAAAATCAGAAGCTTTCTTT
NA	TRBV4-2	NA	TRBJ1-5	CASSQVRVNQPQHF	TGTGCCAGCAGCCAAGTTCGGGTGAATCAGCCCCAGCATTTT
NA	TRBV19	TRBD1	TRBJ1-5	CASSSIRDSYQPQHF	TGTGCCAGTAGTTCGATCCGGGACAGCTATCAGCCCCAGCATTTT
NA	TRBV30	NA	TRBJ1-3	CAWSLLTFSGNTIYF	TGTGCCTGGAGCCTCCTAACTTTCTCTGGAAACACCATATATTTT
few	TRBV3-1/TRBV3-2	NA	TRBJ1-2	CASSRKSGTKGYTF	TGTGCCAGCAGCCGAAAATCGGGAACAAAGGGCTACACCTTC
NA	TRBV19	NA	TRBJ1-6	CASSSPSGAYNSPLHF	TGTGCCAGTAGCTCTCCGTCCGGGGCCTATAATTCACCCCTCCACTTT
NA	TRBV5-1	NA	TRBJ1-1	CASSLAGDGRAFF	TGCGCCAGCAGCTTGGCGGGGGACGGTCGAGCTTTCTTT
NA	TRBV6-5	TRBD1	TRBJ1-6	CASSLPEDRGPLHF	TGTGCCAGCAGTCTCCCAGAGGACAGGGGGCCCCTCCACTTT